The count of the clone carrying this TCR beta chain is one. The data stem from a study of blood T cell repertoires in COVID-19. Method: immunoSEQ multiplex PCR; TCRdb's copy keeps in-frame clones and lacks some. The sample lists a few hundred thousand clones, about nine tenths occurring once. J lost 6 bases, V lost 6 bases, and 10 bases had no gene match. CDR3 size: 16 residues. Germline-derived CDR1 and CDR2 are LNHDA and SQIVND (reference sequence). The TCR originated in a man aged 60-69 years who had recovered from COVID-19. The V gene is TRBV19, the J gene TRBJ2-1; TRBD2 agrees at 11 bases. The material sequenced was peripheral blood. CDR3 sequence: CASRTFSGGARNEQFF. The DNA of the CDR3 is TGTGCCAGTAGAACCTTTAGCGGGGGGGCGCGCAATGAGCAGTTCTTC.